This TCR beta chain stems from a study of blood T cell repertoires in COVID-19. Study details: Sample material is recorded as cDNA or gDNA derived from T cells, B-cell-depleted T cells, or PBMCs.

In this sample, this clone turned up a few times. Original analysis: Estimated nucleated cell counts came from reference gene primer amplification. The data were produced by immunoSEQ multiplex PCR, yet TCRdb's version contains in-frame clones alone and is incomplete. The DNA gave D and trimming, while V, J and clone size come from that table. The table shows approximately 220,000 clones, with roughly 80% occurring only once. V gave up 1 base and J gave up 8 bases, with 17 bases separating them. There are 16 residues in the CDR3. CDR1 is LNHNV, CDR2 YYDKDF, per germline (reference sequence). Everyone who took part was roughly 18 to 89 years old, and they came from 24 US areas. Participants were placed into cohorts based on the clinical history they reported.

This clonotype was obtained from a woman aged 50 to 60 who had been exposed to COVID-19. Sequenced material: PBMCs or T cells enriched from blood (not recorded which). The V gene is TRBV15, the J gene TRBJ1-4; D may be TRBD1 (5 bases). CDR3 DNA sequence: TGTGCCACCAGCAGAGGGTCCGAGGGAGGGGAGGAAAAACTGTTTTTT. Protein: CATSRGSEGGEEKLFF.